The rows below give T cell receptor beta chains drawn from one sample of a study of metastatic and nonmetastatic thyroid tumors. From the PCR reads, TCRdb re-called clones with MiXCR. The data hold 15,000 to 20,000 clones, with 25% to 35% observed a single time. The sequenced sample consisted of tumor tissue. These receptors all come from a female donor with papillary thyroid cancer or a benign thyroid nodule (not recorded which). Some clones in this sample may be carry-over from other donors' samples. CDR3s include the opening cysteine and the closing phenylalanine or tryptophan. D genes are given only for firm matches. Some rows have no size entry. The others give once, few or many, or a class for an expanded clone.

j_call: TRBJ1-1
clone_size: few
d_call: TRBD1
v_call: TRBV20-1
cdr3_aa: CSARDLGTGFPEAFF
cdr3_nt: TGCAGTGCTAGAGATCTCGGGACAGGGTTCCCTGAAGCTTTCTTT

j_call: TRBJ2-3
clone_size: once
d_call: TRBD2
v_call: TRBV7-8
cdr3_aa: CASSTISGRSTDTQYF
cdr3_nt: TGTGCCAGCAGCACCATTAGCGGGAGGAGCACAGATACGCAGTATTTT

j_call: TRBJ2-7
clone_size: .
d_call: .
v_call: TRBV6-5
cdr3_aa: CASSYGQGGYEQYF
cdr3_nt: TGTGCCAGCAGTTACGGGCAGGGGGGATACGAGCAGTACTTC

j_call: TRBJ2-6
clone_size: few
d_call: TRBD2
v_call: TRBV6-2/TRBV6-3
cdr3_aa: CASIHSGRGSGANVLTF
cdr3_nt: TGTGCCAGCATCCATAGCGGGCGGGGCTCTGGGGCCAACGTCCTGACTTTC

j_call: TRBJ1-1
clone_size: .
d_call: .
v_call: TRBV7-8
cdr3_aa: CASSRTGDDTEAFF
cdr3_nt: TGTGCCAGCAGCCGGACGGGGGACGATACTGAAGCTTTCTTT

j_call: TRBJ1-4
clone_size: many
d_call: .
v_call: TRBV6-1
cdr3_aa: CASSPSGISDEKLFF
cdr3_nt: TGTGCCAGCAGTCCCTCGGGGATTTCGGATGAAAAACTGTTTTTT

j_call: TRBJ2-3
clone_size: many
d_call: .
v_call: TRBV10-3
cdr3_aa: CAISESTGSDTQYF
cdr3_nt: TGTGCCATCAGTGAGTCGACGGGGTCAGATACGCAGTATTTT

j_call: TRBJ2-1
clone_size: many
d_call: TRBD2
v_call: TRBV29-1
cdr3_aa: CSVDSGSGANNEQFF
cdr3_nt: TGCAGCGTTGATTCGGGTAGCGGGGCAAACAATGAGCAGTTCTTC

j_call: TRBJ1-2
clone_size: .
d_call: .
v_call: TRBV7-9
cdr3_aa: CASSYNPDSYGYTF
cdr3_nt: TGTGCCAGCAGCTACAACCCGGACAGCTATGGCTACACCTTC

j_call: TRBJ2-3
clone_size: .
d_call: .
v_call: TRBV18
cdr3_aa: CASSPQSLWTDAFF
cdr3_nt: TGTGCCAGCTCACCTCAATCTCTCTGGACGGACGCTTTTTTT

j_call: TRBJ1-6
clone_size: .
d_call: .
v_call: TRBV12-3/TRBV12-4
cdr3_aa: CASSLGRYTYNSPLHF
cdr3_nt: TGTGCCAGCAGCTTGGGCAGGTACACCTATAATTCACCCCTCCACTTT

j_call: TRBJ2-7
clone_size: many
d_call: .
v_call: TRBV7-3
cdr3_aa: CASRPEGDYEQYF
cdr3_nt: TGTGCCAGCCGTCCCGAGGGAGACTACGAGCAGTACTTC

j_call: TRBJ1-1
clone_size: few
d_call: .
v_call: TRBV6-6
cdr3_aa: CASSYSHPVAGTEAFF
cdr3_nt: TGTGCCAGCAGTTACTCCCATCCGGTGGCAGGGACTGAAGCTTTCTTT

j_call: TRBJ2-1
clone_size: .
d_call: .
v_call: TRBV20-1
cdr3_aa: CSDVVGSQMYNERFF
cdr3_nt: TGCAGTGACGTTGTGGGCTCGCAAATGTACAATGAGCGGTTCTTC

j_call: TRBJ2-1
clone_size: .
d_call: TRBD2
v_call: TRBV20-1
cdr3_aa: CSARDLKPWGGEQFF
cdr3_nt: TGCAGTGCTAGAGATCTCAAGCCGTGGGGGGGTGAGCAGTTCTTC

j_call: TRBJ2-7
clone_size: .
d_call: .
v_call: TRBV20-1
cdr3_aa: CSAVEQGLSEQYF
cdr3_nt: TGCAGTGCAGTGGAACAGGGATTGAGCGAGCAGTACTTC

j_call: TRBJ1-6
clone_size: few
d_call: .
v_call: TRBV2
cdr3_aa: CASSRDSYLGSPLHF
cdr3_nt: TGTGCCAGCAGTAGGGATAGTTACCTCGGTTCACCCCTCCACTTT

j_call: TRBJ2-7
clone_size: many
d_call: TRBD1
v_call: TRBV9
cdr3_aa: CASSVEGAAYEQYF
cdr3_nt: TGTGCCAGCAGCGTAGAGGGGGCCGCCTACGAGCAGTACTTC

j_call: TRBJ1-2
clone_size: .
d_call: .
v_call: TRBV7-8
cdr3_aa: CASSLTPPGHPYGYTF
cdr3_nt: TGTGCCAGCAGCTTAACCCCACCGGGACATCCCTATGGCTACACCTTC

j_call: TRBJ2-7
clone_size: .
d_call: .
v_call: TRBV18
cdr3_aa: CASLPLGNEQHF
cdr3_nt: TGTGCCAGCTTACCACTGGGGAACGAGCAGCACTTC

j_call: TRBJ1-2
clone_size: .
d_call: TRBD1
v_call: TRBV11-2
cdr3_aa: CASSPGQDYGYTF
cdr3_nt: TGTGCCAGCAGCCCAGGACAGGACTATGGCTACACCTTC

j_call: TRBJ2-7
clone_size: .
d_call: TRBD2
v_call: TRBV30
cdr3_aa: CAWSGGGSEQYF
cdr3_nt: TGTGCCTGGAGTGGGGGGGGAAGCGAGCAGTACTTC

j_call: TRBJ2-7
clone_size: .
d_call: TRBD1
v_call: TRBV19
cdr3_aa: CASSPTGGREQYF
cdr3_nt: TGTGCCAGTAGTCCGACAGGGGGACGAGAGCAGTACTTC

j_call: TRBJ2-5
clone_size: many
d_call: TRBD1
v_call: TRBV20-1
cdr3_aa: CSARPHRGETQYF
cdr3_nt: TGCAGTGCTAGGCCGCACAGGGGGGAGACCCAGTACTTC

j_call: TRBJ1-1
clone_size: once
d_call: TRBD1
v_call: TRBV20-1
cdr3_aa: CSAATTGQLEAFF
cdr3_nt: TGCAGTGCTGCGACTACGGGACAGCTTGAAGCTTTCTTT

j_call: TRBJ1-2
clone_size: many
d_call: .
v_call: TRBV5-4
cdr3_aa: CASSSLGADYGYTF
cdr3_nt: TGTGCCAGCAGTTCACTCGGGGCGGACTATGGCTACACCTTT

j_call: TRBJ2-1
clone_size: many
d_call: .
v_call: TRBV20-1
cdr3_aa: CSAPGSPSYNEQFF
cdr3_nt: TGCAGTGCACCGGGATCGCCTTCCTACAATGAGCAGTTCTTC

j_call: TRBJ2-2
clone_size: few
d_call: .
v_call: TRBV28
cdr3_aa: CASSTANTGELFF
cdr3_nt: TGTGCCAGTAGTACAGCGAACACCGGGGAGCTGTTTTTT